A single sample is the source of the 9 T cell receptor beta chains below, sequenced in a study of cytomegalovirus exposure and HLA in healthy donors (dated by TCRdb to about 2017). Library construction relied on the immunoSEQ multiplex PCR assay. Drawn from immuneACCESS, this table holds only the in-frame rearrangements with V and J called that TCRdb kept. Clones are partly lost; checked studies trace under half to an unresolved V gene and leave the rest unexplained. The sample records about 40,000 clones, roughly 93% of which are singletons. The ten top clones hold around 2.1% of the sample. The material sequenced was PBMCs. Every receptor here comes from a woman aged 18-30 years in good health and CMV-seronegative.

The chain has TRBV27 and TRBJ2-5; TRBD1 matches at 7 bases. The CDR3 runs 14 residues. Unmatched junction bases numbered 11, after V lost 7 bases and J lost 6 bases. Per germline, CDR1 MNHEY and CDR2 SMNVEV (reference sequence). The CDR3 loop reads CASKEQKGAQTQYF. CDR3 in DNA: TGTGCCAGCAAGGAACAGAAGGGGGCACAGACCCAGTACTTC.

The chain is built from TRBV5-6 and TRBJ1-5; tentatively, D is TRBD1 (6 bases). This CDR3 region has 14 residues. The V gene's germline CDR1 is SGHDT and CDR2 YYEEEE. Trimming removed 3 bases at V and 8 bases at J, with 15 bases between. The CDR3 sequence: CASSSTGNLEPQHF. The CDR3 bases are TGTGCCAGCAGCTCGACAGGAAATTTGGAGCCCCAGCATTTT.

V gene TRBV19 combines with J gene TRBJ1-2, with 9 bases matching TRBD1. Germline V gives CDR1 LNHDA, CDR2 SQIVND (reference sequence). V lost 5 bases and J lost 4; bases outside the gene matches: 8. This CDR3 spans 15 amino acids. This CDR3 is CASSEQGAVGYGYTF. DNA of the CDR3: TGTGCCAGTAGTGAACAGGGGGCAGTGGGCTATGGCTACACCTTC.

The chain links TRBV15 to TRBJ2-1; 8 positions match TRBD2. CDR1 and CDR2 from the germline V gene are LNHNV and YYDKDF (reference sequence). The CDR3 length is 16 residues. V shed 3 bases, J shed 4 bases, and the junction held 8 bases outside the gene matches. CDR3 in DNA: TGTGCCACCAGCAGCTTACTAGCGGAAAATTACAATGAGCAGTTCTTC. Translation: CATSSLLAENYNEQFF.

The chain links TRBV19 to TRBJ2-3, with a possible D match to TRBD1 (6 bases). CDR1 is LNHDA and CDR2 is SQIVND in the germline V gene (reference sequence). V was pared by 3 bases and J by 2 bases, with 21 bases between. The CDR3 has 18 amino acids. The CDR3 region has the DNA TGTGCCAGTAGTATCGCGGCAGGGGCCGATCGTATCACAGATACGCAGTATTTT. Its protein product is CASSIAAGADRITDTQYF.

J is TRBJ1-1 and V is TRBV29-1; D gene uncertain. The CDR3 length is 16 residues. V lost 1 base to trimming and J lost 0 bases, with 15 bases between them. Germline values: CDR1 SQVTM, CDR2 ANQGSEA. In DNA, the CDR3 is TGCAGCGTTGAAGGGATGGCGGTGTGGGTGAACACTGAAGCTTTCTTT. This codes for CSVEGMAVWVNTEAFF.

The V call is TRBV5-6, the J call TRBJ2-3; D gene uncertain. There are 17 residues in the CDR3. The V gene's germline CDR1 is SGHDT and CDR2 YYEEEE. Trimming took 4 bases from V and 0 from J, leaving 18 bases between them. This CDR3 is CASSLEQASTSTDTQYF. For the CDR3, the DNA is TGTGCCAGCAGCCTGGAGCAGGCCTCAACTAGCACAGATACGCAGTATTTT.

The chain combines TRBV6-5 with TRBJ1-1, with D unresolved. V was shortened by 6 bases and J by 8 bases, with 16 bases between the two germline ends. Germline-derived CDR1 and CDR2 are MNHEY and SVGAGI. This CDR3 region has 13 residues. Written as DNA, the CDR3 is TGTGCCAGCAGCAGCACGAGGACGGGAGAAGCTTTCTTT. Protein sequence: CASSSTRTGEAFF.

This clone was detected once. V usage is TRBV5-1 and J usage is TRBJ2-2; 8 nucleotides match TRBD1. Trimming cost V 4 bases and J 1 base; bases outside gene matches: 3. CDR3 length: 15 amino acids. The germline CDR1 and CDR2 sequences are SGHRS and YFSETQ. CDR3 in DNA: TGCGCCAGCAGCCCCGGGACAGGGAACACCGGGGAGCTGTTTTTT. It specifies CASSPGTGNTGELFF.